Below are 6 T cell receptor beta chains sequenced from a single sample in a study of T cell responses to AZD1222 COVID-19 vaccine. Produced via immunoSEQ multiplex PCR; TCRdb's table is partial and in-frame only. The sample records roughly 140,000 clones, 85% to 95% being singletons. The specimen comprised peripheral blood, sampled on day 0 of AZD1222 vaccination. The receptors derive from an adult in good health.

V and J are TRBV6-2 or TRBV6-3 and TRBJ2-7, with TRBD2 matching 7 bases. The CDR3 loop spans 14 amino acids. Germline CDR1 reads MNHEY; CDR2 reads SVGEGT. With 6 bases clipped from V and 2 bases from J, the junction kept 7 bases outside the gene matches. CDR3 bases: TGTGCCAGCAGCCCCGCGGGGGATACCTACGAGCAGTACGTC. It yields the protein CASSPAGDTYEQYV.

The V gene is TRBV20-1, the J gene TRBJ2-7; possible D gene TRBD1, 5 bases. Deletions cut 3 bases from V and 6 bases from J, with 12 bases between. Germline V gene lookup returns CDR1 DFQATT and CDR2 SNEGSKA (reference sequence). The CDR3 consists of 12 residues. The CDR3 DNA reads TGCAGTGCTAGTCAGGGTTCGGTCGAGCAGTACGTC. As protein: CSASQGSVEQYV.

The chain has TRBV6-2 or TRBV6-3 and TRBJ1-5; D remains unclear. Germline CDR1 reads MNHEY; CDR2 reads SVGEGT. This CDR3 is built from 12 residues. V was clipped by 2 bases and J by 4 bases, with 3 bases between them. CDR3 protein: CASSYQNQPQHF. The DNA of the CDR3 is TGTGCCAGCAGTTACCAGAATCAGCCCCAGCATTTT.

The V call is TRBV30, the J call TRBJ2-1, with a possible D match to TRBD2 (6 bases). CDR1 is GTSNPN, CDR2 SVGIG, per germline (reference sequence). V was cut by 3 bases and J by 5 bases, with 8 bases left in between. The CDR3 has 12 residues. The CDR3 coding sequence is TGTGCCTGGAGCGGGGGTCACAATGAGCAGTTCTTC. Protein product: CAWSGGHNEQFF. The whole variable domain, remainder taken from reference TRBV30 and TRBJ2-1, is SQTIHQWPATLVQPVGSPLSLECTVEGTSNPNLYWYRQAAGRGLQLLFYSVGIGQISSEVPQNLSASRPQDRQFILSSKKLLLSDSGFYLCAWSGGHNEQFFGPGTRLTVL.

The V gene is TRBV7-2, the J gene TRBJ1-5; TRBD1 might be the D (5 bases). This CDR3 spans 13 amino acids. The V end was cut by 1 base, the J end by 4 bases, with 5 bases between. The germline V gene has CDR1 SGHTA and CDR2 FQGNSA. This CDR3 reads CASSLGQNQPQHF. The CDR3 coding sequence is TGTGCCAGCAGCTTAGGACAGAATCAGCCCCAGCATTTT.

This clone was seen only once. The chain combines TRBV18 with TRBJ2-4; 9 nucleotides align to TRBD2. The CDR3 totals 19 residues. Germline V gene sequence: CDR1 KGHSH, CDR2 LQKENI. V lost 3 bases to trimming and J lost 6 bases; unmatched junction nucleotides: 18. CDR3 coding DNA: TGTGCCAGCTCACCTCTCGCGCTAGCGGGAAATGAGATCGGAAACATTCAGTACTTC. Encoded protein: CASSPLALAGNEIGNIQYF.